This TCR beta chain was identified during a study of cytomegalovirus exposure and HLA in healthy donors (dated by TCRdb to 2016 to 2017). Context from the whole study: A later analysis indicated that the 100 to 150 validation repertoires were generated on the platform also employed for the 600 to 750 repertoires of the first cohort. The study combined high-throughput TCR immunosequencing, statistical association of individual TCRs with disease status, and machine learning to predict cytomegalovirus infection status. In addition to the first cohort of approximately 650 subjects, a separate validation cohort of 120 different subjects was used. The study was designed to test whether signatures of past pathogen exposure could be identified by cataloging public T cell receptors.

A word on this clone: Its cognate antigen has yet to be identified. No base quality information exists; no much larger clone differs at one position.

Separate from the approximately 730-subject first cohort, the validation cohort of 90 to 150 subjects was the group to which the donors belonged. Libraries were made using the immunoSEQ multiplex PCR assay. Per the original workflow: A statistical classification framework was built to diagnose cytomegalovirus status from the catalog of TCR beta chain sequences. In TCRdb, the immuneACCESS table is reduced to in-frame sequences with V and J assigned. These tables do not hold every clone; where another copy was compared, an unresolved V gene accounts for under half, and the others remain unexplained. V and J calls and clone size come straight from that table; D and trimming were deduced from the DNA. In this sample the table shows roughly 52,000 clones, just over 85% of which occur a single time. Together, the top ten hold approximately 6.4% of the sample. There are 14 amino acids in the CDR3, from cysteine to phenylalanine inclusive. The CDR3 DNA has 42 bases and is translated from base 1. V and J are truncated by 6 bases and 5 bases respectively, leaving an intervening sequence of 16 bases. Sequences SNHLY (CDR1) and FYNNEI (CDR2) are obtained from the germline V gene.

The investigation overall reported the following: The classifier was reported to diagnose cytomegalovirus status with high specificity and sensitivity in both the original and validation cohorts. A total of 150 or so TCR beta chains were listed by the study as associated with cytomegalovirus. All 120 or so repertoires were used to score co-occurrence in the validation cohort in a later analysis, because that analysis had no HLA typing for the cohort. A later analysis found that TCRs clustered in the first cohort also tended to co-occur in the 120 or so validation repertoires, with approximately 94% of cluster scores above 0. Three of the identified cytomegalovirus-associated TCR beta chains were confirmed in vitro to be specific for cytomegalovirus antigens. Across donors, most TCR sequences were observed very rarely, whereas some public TCRs were present in many individuals. The authors suggested that the approach could potentially be extended to other disease states and immunological phenotypes.

The clonotype originates from a woman aged 30 to 39 in good health and CMV-seronegative. The sample was PBMCs. The chain is assembled from TRBV2 and TRBJ1-1, with a tentative D gene TRBD1 over 6 matching bases. The sequenced DNA is TGTGCCAGCAGCGCACAGGGTGATAGGACTGAAGCTTTCTTT. Its translation is CASSAQGDRTEAFF.